The 30 T cell receptor beta chains listed next were all sequenced from one sample in a study of T-cell reconstitution after alpha-beta-depleted transplantation in children. TCRbeta library construction was performed incorporating unique molecular identifiers. TCRdb re-called the PCR reads through MiXCR, storing one row per CDR3 protein. The sample includes about 440,000 distinct CDR3 sequences, around two fifths of them seen just once. The sequencing here drew on PBMCs, taken before TCRalphabeta/CD19-depleted stem cell transplant. Receptors originate from a girl aged 2 to 9 with aplastic anemia, due to receive a stem cell transplant.

The CDR3 spells CASSLNRDRRNTEAFF. CDR3 sequence (DNA): TGTGCCAGCAGTCTTAACCGGGACAGGCGGAACACTGAAGCTTTCTTT. The J gene is TRBJ1-1, the V gene TRBV6-1; 8 nucleotides align to TRBD1. Germline values: CDR1 MNHNS, CDR2 SASEGT. This CDR3 contains 16 residues. V trimming: 5 bases; J trimming: 1 base; junction bases outside the gene matches: 9.

This clonotype was seen repeatedly, ten times or more. The chain employs TRBV28 and TRBJ2-7; a possible D gene is TRBD1 (5 bases). Trimming left V 4 bases short and J 0 bases short, with 10 bases between. CDR3 length: 14 residues. CDR1 and CDR2 (germline): MDHEN, SYDVKM. CDR3 residues: CASSSGQSSYEQYF. In DNA form, the CDR3 reads TGTGCCAGCAGTTCTGGACAAAGCTCCTACGAGCAGTACTTC. Using reference TRBV28 and TRBJ2-7 for the parts outside the CDR3, the full variable domain is DVKVTQSSRYLVKRTGEKVFLECVQDMDHENMFWYRQDPGLGLRLIYFSYDVKMKEKGDIPEGYSVSREKKERFSLILESASTNQTSMYLCASSSGQSSYEQYFGPGTRLTVT.

The sample holds one count of this clonotype. The gene calls are TRBV12-3 or TRBV12-4 and TRBJ2-3, with TRBD2 matching over 11 bases. The CDR3 has 16 residues. The V segment lost 6 bases and the J segment 2 bases; nucleotides outside the gene matches: 7. This CDR3 reads CASSEIAGGFTDTQYF. Here the CDR3 DNA reads TGTGCCAGCAGCGAAATAGCGGGGGGGTTCACAGATACGCAGTATTTT.

A note on this clonotype: A much larger clone sits a single nucleotide away, making a read error possible. The rearrangement uses TRBV20-1 and TRBJ2-1, with TRBD2 matching 11 bases. Germline V gene sequence: CDR1 DFQATT, CDR2 SNEGSKA (reference sequence). There are 15 residues in the CDR3. The CDR3 region has the DNA TGCAGTGCTGGAGATTCACTAGCGGGAGCCCCTGAGCAGTTCTTC. This codes for CSAGDSLAGAPEQFF.

This clonotype was observed at least ten times. This chain joins TRBV5-1 and TRBJ2-6; 8 bases match TRBD1. Trimming cost V 4 bases and J 4 bases; bases outside gene matches: 4. CDR1 and CDR2 (germline): SGHRS, YFSETQ. The CDR3 is 15 amino acids. For the CDR3, the DNA is TGCGCCAGCAGCCCGGGACAGGCCGGGGCCAACGTCCTGACTTTC. Amino acid sequence: CASSPGQAGANVLTF.

This clonotype came up a few times. This chain links TRBV6-1 with TRBJ1-1; TRBD1 matches 7 bases. Losses at the gene ends were 5 bases for V and 10 bases for J; bases not matched to a gene: 7. The germline CDR1 and CDR2 sequences are MNHNS and SASEGT. The CDR3 totals 12 residues. As DNA, the CDR3 is TGTGCCAGCAGTATGACAGGGAGGGGAGCTTTCTTT. It yields the protein CASSMTGRGAFF.

This chain joins TRBV7-8 and TRBJ2-1; D may be TRBD2 (6 bases). Trimming took 5 bases from V and 1 from J, leaving 24 bases between them. The CDR3 loop spans 19 amino acids. Germline values: CDR1 SGHVS, CDR2 FQNEAQ. This chain's CDR3 is CASSHLASRANSSYNEQFF. The CDR3 DNA is TGTGCCAGCAGCCACCTAGCGAGCCGCGCGAATTCGTCCTACAATGAGCAGTTCTTC. Variable domain in full (rest from reference TRBV7-8 and TRBJ2-1): GAGVSQSPRYKVAKRGQDVALRCDPISGHVSLFWYQQALGQGPEFLTYFQNEAQLDKSGLPSDRFFAERPEGSVSTLKIQRTQQEDSAVYLCASSHLASRANSSYNEQFFGPGTRLTVL.

The rearrangement uses TRBV20-1 and TRBJ2-7; TRBD2 matches at 7 bases. Germline CDR1 reads DFQATT; CDR2 reads SNEGSKA (reference sequence). This CDR3 spans 14 amino acids. With V trimmed by 7 bases and J by 6 bases, 15 bases remained unmatched. CDR3 residues: CSGGIGGRAREQYF. The CDR3 bases are TGCAGTGGGGGTATTGGGGGGAGGGCCCGCGAGCAGTACTTC.

J is TRBJ1-1 and V is TRBV27; 7 bases align to TRBD1. The trim removed 2 bases at V and 9 bases at J, leaving 6 bases unmatched. Germline values: CDR1 MNHEY, CDR2 SMNVEV (reference sequence). The CDR3 spans 13 residues. CDR3 in amino acids: CASSLLEGAKAFF. CDR3 bases: TGTGCCAGCAGTTTACTGGAGGGGGCGAAAGCTTTCTTT.

The chain carries TRBV20-1 and TRBJ2-5, with 8 bases lining up with TRBD1. The J segment lost 1 base and the V segment lost 1 base, leaving 8 bases of the junction unmatched. This CDR3 comprises 16 residues. Germline-derived CDR1 and CDR2 are DFQATT and SNEGSKA (reference sequence). The CDR3 sequence is CSARVHSDRGQETQYF. In DNA form, the CDR3 reads TGCAGTGCTAGAGTTCATTCCGACAGGGGCCAAGAGACCCAGTACTTC.

The DNA of the CDR3 is TGCAGTGCTAGTAGGGGGGCCGGCTACACCTTC. Its protein is CSASRGAGYTF. The chain couples TRBV20-1 to TRBJ1-2, with a weak D call TRBD1 (6 bases). CDR3 length: 11 amino acids. The V gene's germline CDR1 is DFQATT and CDR2 SNEGSKA (reference sequence). Between the trimmed V and J ends, which lost 3 bases and 8 bases, there was a span of 10 bases.

This clonotype was observed many times. This chain joins TRBV13 and TRBJ1-6; possibly TRBD1 for D (5 bases). The CDR3 has 15 residues. V shed 6 bases and J shed 8 bases, with 17 bases lying between them. Germline assignment: CDR1 PRHDT and CDR2 FYEKMQ (reference sequence). CDR3 residues: CASRYKGAFDSPLHF. CDR3 nucleotide sequence: TGTGCCAGCAGGTATAAAGGGGCTTTTGATTCACCCCTCCACTTT. Drawing the rest from reference TRBV13 and TRBJ1-6, the complete variable domain is AAGVIQSPRHLIKEKRETATLKCYPIPRHDTVYWYQQGPGQDPQFLISFYEKMQSDKGSIPDRFSAQQFSDYHSELNMSSLELGDSALYFCASRYKGAFDSPLHFGNGTRLTVT.

The chain is built from TRBV19 and TRBJ2-1; D may match TRBD1 or TRBD2 (5 bases each). V was clipped by 9 bases and J by 5 bases, with 17 bases between them. CDR1 is LNHDA, CDR2 SQIVND, per germline (reference sequence). The CDR3 is 14 amino acids. The CDR3 coding sequence is TGTGCCAGCAGGGACCAGTTTCCCCACAATGAGCAGTTCTTC. Residues: CASRDQFPHNEQFF.

This clonotype was seen only a few times. This rearrangement joins TRBV7-9 to TRBJ2-1, with D possibly matching TRBD1 (6 bases). This CDR3 contains 15 residues. In germline, CDR1 is SEHNR, CDR2 FQNEAQ (reference sequence). The V gene lost 4 bases and the J gene lost 4 bases, with 14 bases spanning the gap. DNA for the CDR3: TGTGCCAGCAGCTCCGGGACACTGCTGTACAATGAGCAGTTCTTC. It specifies CASSSGTLLYNEQFF. Filled out from reference TRBV7-9 and TRBJ2-1, the complete variable domain reads DTGVSQNPRHKITKRGQNVTFRCDPISEHNRLYWYRQTLGQGPEFLTYFQNEAQLEKSRLLSDRFSAERPKGSFSTLEIQRTEQGDSAMYLCASSSGTLLYNEQFFGPGTRLTVL.

The chain carries TRBV4-2 and TRBJ1-3, with D tentatively TRBD1 (5 bases). CDR3 length: 15 residues. V lost 4 bases and J lost 2, with 12 bases in between. Germline V gene lookup returns CDR1 LGHNA and CDR2 YNFKEQ. CDR3 residues: CASSPGRGAGNTIYF. The CDR3 DNA is TGTGCCAGCAGCCCGGGACGGGGCGCTGGAAACACCATATATTTT.

J is TRBJ2-2 and V is TRBV5-1, with unresolved D. Germline V gives CDR1 SGHRS, CDR2 YFSETQ. Trimming left V 4 bases short and J 1 base short, with 14 bases between. CDR3 length equals 16 residues. CDR3: CASSPVGKRNTGELFF. Here the CDR3 DNA reads TGCGCCAGCAGCCCGGTGGGGAAACGGAACACCGGGGAGCTGTTTTTT.

The chain links TRBV20-1 to TRBJ1-5; D is unclear. This CDR3 comprises 12 residues. In germline, CDR1 is DFQATT, CDR2 SNEGSKA (reference sequence). Deletions cut 6 bases from V and 5 bases from J, with 11 bases between. The CDR3 spells CSAAKVYQPQHF. In nucleotides, the CDR3 is TGCAGTGCCGCCAAGGTATATCAGCCCCAGCATTTT.

The chain employs TRBV7-8 and TRBJ1-2, with TRBD1 identical over 8 bases. Losses at the gene ends were 5 bases for V and 7 bases for J; bases not matched to a gene: 15. CDR3 length: 16 amino acids. The germline CDR1 and CDR2 sequences are SGHVS and FQNEAQ. The CDR3 loop is CASSPLQTGGISGYTF. In DNA form, the CDR3 reads TGTGCCAGCAGCCCCCTTCAAACAGGGGGAATAAGTGGCTACACCTTC.

Regarding this clonotype: A much larger clone is a single base away; this may be a read error. This chain links TRBV2 with TRBJ2-2, with D possibly being TRBD1 or TRBD2 (5 bases each). The CDR3 is 17 amino acids. CDR1 SNHLY and CDR2 FYNNEI come from the germline V gene. The DNA for the CDR3 is TGTTCCAGCAGCGGCCGGGTGGGGGTGCGTGGCACCGGGGAGCTGTTTTTT. This translates into CSSSGRVGVRGTGELFF.

The rearrangement uses TRBV20-1 and TRBJ2-3, with 8 bases identical to TRBD1. Germline V gene lookup returns CDR1 DFQATT and CDR2 SNEGSKA (reference sequence). The V gene end was trimmed by 6 bases and the J gene end by 2 bases; junction bases not matched to a gene: 4. The CDR3 is 13 residues long. The CDR3 sequence is CSATDRATDTQYF. Written as DNA, the CDR3 is TGCAGTGCCACGGACAGGGCCACAGATACGCAGTATTTT.

The chain has TRBV6-1 and TRBJ2-7, with D possibly called TRBD1 or TRBD2 (5 bases each). Germline CDR1 reads MNHNS; CDR2 reads SASEGT. The V end was cut by 5 bases, the J end by 6 bases, with 17 bases between. The CDR3 has 14 residues. The CDR3 region has the DNA TGTGCCAGCAGTCCCTCCGGGGCGTGGGGCGAGCAGTACTTC. It is translated as CASSPSGAWGEQYF.

The sample holds many counts of this clonotype. In DNA form, the CDR3 reads TGTGCCAGCAGTTTCGTTATAACGGGTGCTGGGGGCACTGAAGCTTTCTTT. Translation gives CASSFVITGAGGTEAFF. V usage is TRBV12-3 or TRBV12-4 and J usage is TRBJ1-1; a possible D gene is TRBD1 (5 bases). This CDR3 contains 17 residues. Trimming cost V 3 bases and J 4 bases, with 21 bases left between them.

This clonotype was counted only a few times. CDR3 residues: CASSVDLGATTEAFF. CDR3 sequence (DNA): TGTGCCAGCAGTGTAGATCTGGGGGCGACCACTGAAGCTTTCTTT. The rearrangement uses TRBV25-1 and TRBJ1-1, with D possibly TRBD1 on 6 matching bases. Germline assignment: CDR1 MGHDK and CDR2 SYGVNS. The CDR3 consists of 15 residues. Deletions cut 4 bases from V and 4 bases from J, with 16 bases between.

This clonotype showed up just once. This rearrangement joins TRBV6-1 to TRBJ2-5, with D tentatively TRBD1 (6 bases). Germline values: CDR1 MNHNS, CDR2 SASEGT. This CDR3 is built from 17 residues. V lost 8 bases and J 1 base, leaving 23 bases between the germline ends. DNA for the CDR3: TGTGCCAGCCGGTTAGCTTGGGGCAGGGGTTTCCAAGAGACCCAGTACTTC. Residues: CASRLAWGRGFQETQYF.

This clonotype came up a few times. This sequence joins TRBV6-1 and TRBJ1-1, with D possibly matching TRBD1 (5 bases). The CDR3 contains 14 residues. Germline V gene data show CDR1 as MNHNS and CDR2 as SASEGT. V was shortened by 6 bases and J by 2 bases, with 13 bases between the two germline ends. CDR3 region: CASSQTALNTEAFF. The CDR3 coding sequence is TGTGCCAGCAGCCAGACAGCGTTAAACACTGAAGCTTTCTTT.

V usage is TRBV7-8 and J usage is TRBJ2-7; D possibly uses TRBD1 or TRBD2 (6 bases each). CDR3 length: 16 residues. The V end was cut by 5 bases, the J end by 3 bases, with 20 bases between. Per the germline V gene, CDR1 is SGHVS and CDR2 is FQNEAQ. The CDR3 DNA follows: TGTGCCAGCAGCCTGGGGGGCGGTGGGATTAGCTACGAGCAGTACTTC. Protein sequence: CASSLGGGGISYEQYF.

This clonotype appeared once. J is TRBJ2-5 and V is TRBV4-1; D unresolved. The CDR3 extends over 13 amino acids. V was cut by 4 bases and J by 5 bases, with 11 bases left in between. In germline, CDR1 is MGHRA, CDR2 YSYEKL. The CDR3 sequence: CASSLNTQETQYF. In nucleotides, the CDR3 is TGCGCCAGCAGCCTGAATACCCAGGAGACCCAGTACTTC.

The chain uses TRBV7-3 and TRBJ2-5; D unresolved. The CDR3 covers 13 residues. The germline gives CDR1 SGHTA, CDR2 FQGTGA. Deletions cut 2 bases from V and 5 bases from J, with 9 bases between. The CDR3 DNA sequence: TGTGCCAGCAGCTTACGCGGCACGGAGACCCAGTACTTC. It yields the protein CASSLRGTETQYF.

This clonotype was recorded many times. The V gene is TRBV20-1, the J gene TRBJ2-2; D ambiguous. The CDR3 extends over 12 amino acids. V dropped 5 bases and J dropped 6 bases, with 10 bases sitting between them. Germline V gives CDR1 DFQATT, CDR2 SNEGSKA (reference sequence). For the CDR3, the DNA is TGCAGTGCTCCGAAACGTGCCGGGGAGCTGTTTTTT. It specifies CSAPKRAGELFF.

This clonotype was detected only a few times. The gene calls are TRBV3-1 and TRBJ2-1; 8 bases are a match to TRBD2. The ends lost 7 bases at V and 9 bases at J; junction bases unmatched: 11. The germline CDR1 and CDR2 sequences are LGHDT and YNNKEL (reference sequence). The CDR3 runs to 14 residues. CDR3 in DNA: TGTGCCAGCACCGTTCACACGGCGGGAGGTGAGCAGTTCTTC. Protein product: CASTVHTAGGEQFF.